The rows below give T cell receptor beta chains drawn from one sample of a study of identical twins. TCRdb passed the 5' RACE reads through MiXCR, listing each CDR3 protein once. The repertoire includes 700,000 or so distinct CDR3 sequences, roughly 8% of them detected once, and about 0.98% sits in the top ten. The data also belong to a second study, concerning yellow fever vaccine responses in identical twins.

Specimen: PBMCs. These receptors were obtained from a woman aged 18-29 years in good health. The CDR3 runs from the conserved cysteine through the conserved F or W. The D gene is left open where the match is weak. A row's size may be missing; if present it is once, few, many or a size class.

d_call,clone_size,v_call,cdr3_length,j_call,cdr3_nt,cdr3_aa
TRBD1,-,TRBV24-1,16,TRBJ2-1,TGTGCCACCAGTGATTCCGGGACAGGGGTCTACAATGAGCAGTTCTTC,CATSDSGTGVYNEQFF
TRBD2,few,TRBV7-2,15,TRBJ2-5,TGTGCCAGCAGCTTTTTGGGACTAGCGGTAGAGACCCAGTACTTC,CASSFLGLAVETQYF
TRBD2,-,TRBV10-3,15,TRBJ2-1,TGTGCCATCAGTGCCAGCGGGGGGCGCTACAATGAGCAGTTCTTC,CAISASGGRYNEQFF
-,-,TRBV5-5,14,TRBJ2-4,TGTGCCAGCAGCTTGGCCTGGTCAGAAAACATTCAGTACTTC,CASSLAWSENIQYF
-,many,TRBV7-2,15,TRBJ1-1,TGTGCCAGCAGCCCAAGGGGGGGTGGGGGCACTGAAGCTTTCTTT,CASSPRGGGGTEAFF
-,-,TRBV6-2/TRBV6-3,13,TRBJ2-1,TGTGCCAGCAGTTTCTTGGCCAACAATGAGCAGTTCTTC,CASSFLANNEQFF
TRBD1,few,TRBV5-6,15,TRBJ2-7,TGTGCCAGCAGCTTGGGAGACAGGGGAATTTACGAGCAGTACTTC,CASSLGDRGIYEQYF
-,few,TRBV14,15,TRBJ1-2,TGTGCCAGCAGCCAAGTAGTGGGGGCCTACTATGGCTACACCTTC,CASSQVVGAYYGYTF
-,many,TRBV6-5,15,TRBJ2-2,TGTGCCAGCAGTTACAGGGGATTGAACACCGGGGAGCTGTTTTTT,CASSYRGLNTGELFF
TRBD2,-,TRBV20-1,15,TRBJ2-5,TGCAGTGCTAGAGGTCCGGCGGGGGGGCATCTGTCCCAGTACTTC,CSARGPAGGHLSQYF
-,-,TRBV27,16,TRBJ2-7,TGTGCCAGCAGTTTTTCCGGGGGCTTCCTCTCCTACGAGCAGTACTTC,CASSFSGGFLSYEQYF
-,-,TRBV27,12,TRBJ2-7,TGTGCCAGCAGTTTTCAGGGCAAGGAGCAGTACTTC,CASSFQGKEQYF
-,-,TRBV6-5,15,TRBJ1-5,TGTGCCAGCAGTTACTCGCCAGGAATCAATCAGCCCCAGCATTTT,CASSYSPGINQPQHF
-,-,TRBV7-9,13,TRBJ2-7,TGTGCCAGCAGCTTTACAGGAGGTATCGAGCAGTACTTC,CASSFTGGIEQYF
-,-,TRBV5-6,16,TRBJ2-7,TGTGCCAGCAGCTTTGGGTTACGGGAGTCTTCCTACGAGCAGTACTTC,CASSFGLRESSYEQYF
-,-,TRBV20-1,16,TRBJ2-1,TGCAGTGCTAGAGTTACGAGGGGGGCGGACAGCAATGAGCAGTTCTTC,CSARVTRGADSNEQFF
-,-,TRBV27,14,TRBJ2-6,TGTGCCAGCAGTCCCATATCTGGGGCCAACGTCCTGACTTTC,CASSPISGANVLTF
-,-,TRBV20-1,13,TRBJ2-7,TGCAGTGCTAGAGACCGGGCCGGACTTGAGCAGTACTTC,CSARDRAGLEQYF
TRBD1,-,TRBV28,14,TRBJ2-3,TGTGCCAGCAGTTTAGGGACAGTGGTCCATGCGCAGTATTTT,CASSLGTVVHAQYF
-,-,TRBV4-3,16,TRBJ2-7,TGCGCCAGCAGCCAAGATAAGAGCGGAAGCTCCTACGAGCAGTACTTC,CASSQDKSGSSYEQYF
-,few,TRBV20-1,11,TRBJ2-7,TGCAGTGCCGCTAGCTCCTACGAGCAGTACTTC,CSAASSYEQYF
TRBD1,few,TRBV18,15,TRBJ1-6,TGTGCCAGCTCACCCGTCCGGGACAGCAATTCACCCCTCCACTTT,CASSPVRDSNSPLHF
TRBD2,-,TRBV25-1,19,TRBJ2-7,TGTGCCAGCAGTTCCCGACCGGGACTAGCGGGAGGGGGTTTCTACGAGCAGTACTTC,CASSSRPGLAGGGFYEQYF
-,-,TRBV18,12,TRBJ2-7,TGTGCCAGCTCACCTTACGCCGGTGAGCAGTACTTC,CASSPYAGEQYF
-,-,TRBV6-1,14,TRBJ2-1,TGTGCCAGTGGACAGCTAATCCAGGGGAATGAGCAGTTCTTC,CASGQLIQGNEQFF
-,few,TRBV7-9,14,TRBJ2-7,TGTGCCAGCAGCTTAGGGGGAGCCGGGTACGAGCAGTACTTC,CASSLGGAGYEQYF
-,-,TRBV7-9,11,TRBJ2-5,TGTGCCAGCAGCGGGAGTGGCAACCAGTACTTC,CASSGSGNQYF
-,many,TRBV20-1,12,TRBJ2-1,TGCAGTGCTTTTCGACAGACCAATGAGCAGTTCTTC,CSAFRQTNEQFF
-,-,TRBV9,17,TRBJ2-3,TGTGCCAGCAGCGTAGAGGGAGAGGGGTTAAGCACAGATACGCAGTATTTT,CASSVEGEGLSTDTQYF
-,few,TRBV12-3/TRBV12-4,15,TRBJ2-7,TGTGCCAGCAGCCCCCATCCGACCTTCTCCTACGAGCAGTACTTC,CASSPHPTFSYEQYF
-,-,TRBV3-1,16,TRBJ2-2,TGTGCCAGCAGCCAAGATGTGGTAGCGAACACCGGGGAGCTGTTTTTT,CASSQDVVANTGELFF
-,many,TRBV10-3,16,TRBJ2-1,TGTGCCATCACCCAAGGATGGACGTTTGATCGCAATGAGCAGTTCTTC,CAITQGWTFDRNEQFF
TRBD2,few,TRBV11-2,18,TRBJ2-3,TGTGCCAGCAGCTTGAGGACTAGCGGGACCCCTCGCACAGATACGCAGTATTTT,CASSLRTSGTPRTDTQYF
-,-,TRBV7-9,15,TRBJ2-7,TGTGCCAGCAGCTTCTCACCTGACCGTTCCTACGAGCAGTACTTC,CASSFSPDRSYEQYF
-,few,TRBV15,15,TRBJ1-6,TGTGCCACCAGCGGATCTACAGGGACCGGATCACCCCTCCACTTT,CATSGSTGTGSPLHF
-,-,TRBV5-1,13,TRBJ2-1,TGCGCCAGCAGCTTAAACGGATGGAATGAGCAGTTCTTC,CASSLNGWNEQFF
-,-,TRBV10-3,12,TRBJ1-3,TGTGCCATCAGTGATGGGGGGGACACCATATATTTT,CAISDGGDTIYF
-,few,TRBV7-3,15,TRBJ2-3,TGTGCCAGCAGCTTATCACCGGCCTTACCAGATACGCAGTATTTT,CASSLSPALPDTQYF